This T cell receptor beta chain was captured by sequencing in a study of cytomegalovirus exposure and HLA in healthy donors. The V gene's germline CDR1 is LGHNA and CDR2 YSLEER. The CDR3 loop spans 14 amino acids. V lost 1 base and J lost 4; bases outside the gene matches: 4. PCR involved 60 Vbeta and 13 Jbeta primers. Sequencing used immunoSEQ multiplex PCR; TCRdb keeps in-frame clones, though not all of them. The sample carries roughly 250,000 clones, 70% to 90% recorded once. This TCR was recovered from a woman between 40 and 55 years old in good health and CMV-seropositive. Input material: PBMCs. V and J are TRBV4-3 and TRBJ2-7, with TRBD1 identical over 7 bases. The CDR3 is CASSQGATGYEQYF. CDR3 nucleotides: TGCGCCAGCAGCCAAGGGGCGACAGGGTACGAGCAGTACTTC.